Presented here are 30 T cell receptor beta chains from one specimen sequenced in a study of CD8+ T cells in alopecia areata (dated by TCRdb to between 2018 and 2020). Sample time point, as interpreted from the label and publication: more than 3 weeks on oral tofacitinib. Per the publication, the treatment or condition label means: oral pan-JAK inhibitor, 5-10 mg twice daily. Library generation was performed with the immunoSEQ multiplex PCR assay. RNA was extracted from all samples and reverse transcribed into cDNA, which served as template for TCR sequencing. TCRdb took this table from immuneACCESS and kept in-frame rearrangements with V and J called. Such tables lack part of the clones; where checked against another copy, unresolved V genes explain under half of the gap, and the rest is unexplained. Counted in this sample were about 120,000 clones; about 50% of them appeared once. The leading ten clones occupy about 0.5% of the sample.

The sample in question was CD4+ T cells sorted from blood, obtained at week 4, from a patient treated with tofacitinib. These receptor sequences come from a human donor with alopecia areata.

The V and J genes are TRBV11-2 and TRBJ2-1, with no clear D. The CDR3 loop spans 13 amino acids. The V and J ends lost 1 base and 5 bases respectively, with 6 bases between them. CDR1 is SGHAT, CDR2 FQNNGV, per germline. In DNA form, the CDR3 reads TGTGCCAGCAGCTTAGGCGTCAACAATGAGCAGTTCTTC. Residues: CASSLGVNNEQFF.

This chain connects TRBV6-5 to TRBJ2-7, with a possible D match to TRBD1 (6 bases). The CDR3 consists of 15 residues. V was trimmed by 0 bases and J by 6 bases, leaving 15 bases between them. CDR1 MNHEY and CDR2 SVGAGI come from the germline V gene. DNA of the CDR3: TGTGCCAGCAGTTACTCAAGGGGGACCCAAAGCGAGCAGTACTTC. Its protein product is CASSYSRGTQSEQYF.

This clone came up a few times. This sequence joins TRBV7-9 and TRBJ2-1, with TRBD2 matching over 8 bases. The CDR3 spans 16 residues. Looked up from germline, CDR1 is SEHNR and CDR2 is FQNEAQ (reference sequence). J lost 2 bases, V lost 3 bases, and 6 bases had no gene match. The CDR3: CASSFRSGSPYNEQFF. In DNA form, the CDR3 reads TGTGCCAGCAGCTTTAGGAGCGGGAGCCCCTACAATGAGCAGTTCTTC.

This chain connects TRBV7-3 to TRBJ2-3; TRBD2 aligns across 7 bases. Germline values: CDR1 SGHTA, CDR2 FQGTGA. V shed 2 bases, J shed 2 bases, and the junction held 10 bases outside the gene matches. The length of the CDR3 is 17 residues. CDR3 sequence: CASSLGAASGYTDTQYF. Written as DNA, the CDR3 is TGTGCCAGCAGCTTAGGGGCGGCTAGCGGATACACAGATACGCAGTATTTT.

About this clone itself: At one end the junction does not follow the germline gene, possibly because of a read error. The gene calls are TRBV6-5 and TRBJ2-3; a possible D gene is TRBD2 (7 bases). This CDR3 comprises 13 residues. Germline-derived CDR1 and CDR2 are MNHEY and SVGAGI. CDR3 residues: CASSWGGPLSLFF. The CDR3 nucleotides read TGTGCCAGCAGTTGGGGGGGCCCCCTCTCATTATTCTTT.

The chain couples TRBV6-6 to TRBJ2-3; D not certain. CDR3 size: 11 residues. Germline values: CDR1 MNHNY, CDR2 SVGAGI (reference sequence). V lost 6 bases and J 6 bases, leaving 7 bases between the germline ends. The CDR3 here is CASSLGDTQYF. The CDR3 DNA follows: TGTGCCAGCAGCCTGGGGGATACGCAGTATTTT.

In DNA form, the CDR3 reads TGTGCCAGCAACCTCCAGGGAAGCTATGGCTACACCTTC. It encodes CASNLQGSYGYTF. V usage is TRBV7-9 and J usage is TRBJ1-2, with a tentative D call TRBD1 (5 bases). Deletions cut 7 bases from V and 4 bases from J, with 13 bases between. Per germline, CDR1 SEHNR and CDR2 FQNEAQ (reference sequence). The CDR3 contains 13 residues.

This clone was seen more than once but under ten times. CDR3 DNA: TGTGCCAGCAAGGTATGGACAGTTCCTAATTCACCCCTCCACTTT. Encoded protein: CASKVWTVPNSPLHF. The chain recombines TRBV5-6 with TRBJ1-6; weak D call: TRBD1 (6 bases). The CDR3 has 15 residues. Trimming stripped 6 bases from V and 6 bases from J, with 16 bases between. Germline V gives CDR1 SGHDT, CDR2 YYEEEE.

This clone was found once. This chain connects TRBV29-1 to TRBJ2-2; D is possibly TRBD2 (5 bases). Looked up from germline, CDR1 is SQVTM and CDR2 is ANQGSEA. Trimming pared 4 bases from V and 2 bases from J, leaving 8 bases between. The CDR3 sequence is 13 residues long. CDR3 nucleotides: TGCAGCGTTGGAGGGATTAACACCGGGGAGCTGTTTTTT. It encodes CSVGGINTGELFF.

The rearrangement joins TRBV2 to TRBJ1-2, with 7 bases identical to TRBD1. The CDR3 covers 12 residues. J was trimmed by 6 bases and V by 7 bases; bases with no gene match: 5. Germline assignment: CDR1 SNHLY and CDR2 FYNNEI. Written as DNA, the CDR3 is TGTGCCAGCACCCAGACAGGGAATGGCTACACCTTC. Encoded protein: CASTQTGNGYTF.

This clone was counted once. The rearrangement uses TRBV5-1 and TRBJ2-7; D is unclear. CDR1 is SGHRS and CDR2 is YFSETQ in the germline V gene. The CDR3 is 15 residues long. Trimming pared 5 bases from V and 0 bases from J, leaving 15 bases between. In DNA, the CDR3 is TGCGCCAGCAGTTTTGGCCCGGGCAGCTCCTACGAGCAGTACTTC. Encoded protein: CASSFGPGSSYEQYF.

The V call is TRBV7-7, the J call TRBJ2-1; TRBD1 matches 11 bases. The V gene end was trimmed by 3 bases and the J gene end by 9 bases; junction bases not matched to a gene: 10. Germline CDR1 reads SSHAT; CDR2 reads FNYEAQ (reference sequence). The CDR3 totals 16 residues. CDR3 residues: CASSFKPGQGEGEQFF. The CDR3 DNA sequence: TGTGCCAGCAGCTTTAAACCGGGACAGGGGGAGGGTGAGCAGTTCTTC.

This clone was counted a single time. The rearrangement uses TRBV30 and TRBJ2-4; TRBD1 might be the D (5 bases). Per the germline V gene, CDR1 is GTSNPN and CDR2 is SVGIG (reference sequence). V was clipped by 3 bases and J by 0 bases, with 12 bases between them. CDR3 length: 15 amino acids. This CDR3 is CAWSPPQVAKNIQYF. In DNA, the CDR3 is TGTGCCTGGAGCCCCCCACAGGTAGCCAAAAACATTCAGTACTTC.

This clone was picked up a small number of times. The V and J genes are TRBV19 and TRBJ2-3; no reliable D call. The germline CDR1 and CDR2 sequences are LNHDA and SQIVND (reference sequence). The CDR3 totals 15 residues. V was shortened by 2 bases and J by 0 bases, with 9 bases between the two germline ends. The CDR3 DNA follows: TGTGCCAGTAGTATAACGGTCCTAAGCACAGATACGCAGTATTTT. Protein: CASSITVLSTDTQYF.

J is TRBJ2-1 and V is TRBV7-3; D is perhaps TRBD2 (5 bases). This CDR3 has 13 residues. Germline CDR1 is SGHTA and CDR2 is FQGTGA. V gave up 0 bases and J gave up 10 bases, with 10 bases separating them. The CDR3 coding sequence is TGTGCCAGCAGCTTAACGTCGCTAGCCGAGCAGTTCTTC. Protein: CASSLTSLAEQFF.

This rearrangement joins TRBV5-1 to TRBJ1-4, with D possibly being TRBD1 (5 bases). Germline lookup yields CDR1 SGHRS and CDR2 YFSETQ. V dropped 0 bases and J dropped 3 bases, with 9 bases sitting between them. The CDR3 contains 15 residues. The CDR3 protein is CASSLAQGSNEKLFF. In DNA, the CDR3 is TGCGCCAGCAGCTTGGCCCAGGGTTCTAATGAAAAACTGTTTTTT.

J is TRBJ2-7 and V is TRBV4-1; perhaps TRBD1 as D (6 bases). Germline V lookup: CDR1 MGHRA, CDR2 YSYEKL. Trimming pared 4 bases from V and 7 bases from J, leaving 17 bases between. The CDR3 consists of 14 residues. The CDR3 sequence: CASSPVGAQGEQYF. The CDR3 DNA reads TGCGCCAGCAGCCCAGTTGGAGCTCAGGGGGAGCAGTACTTC.

The CDR3 reads CASSANIGYTF. In nucleotides, the CDR3 is TGTGCCAGCAGTGCTAACATAGGCTACACCTTC. The V call is TRBV25-1, the J call TRBJ1-2, with D unclear. The CDR3 spans 11 residues. Germline values: CDR1 MGHDK, CDR2 SYGVNS. Trimming stripped 4 bases from V and 8 bases from J, with 8 bases between.

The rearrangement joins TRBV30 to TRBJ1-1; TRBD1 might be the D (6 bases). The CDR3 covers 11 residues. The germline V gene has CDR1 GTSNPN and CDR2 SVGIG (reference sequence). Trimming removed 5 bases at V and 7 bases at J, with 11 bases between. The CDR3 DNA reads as TGTGCCTGGGGACAGAACTTTGAAGCTTTCTTT. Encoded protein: CAWGQNFEAFF.

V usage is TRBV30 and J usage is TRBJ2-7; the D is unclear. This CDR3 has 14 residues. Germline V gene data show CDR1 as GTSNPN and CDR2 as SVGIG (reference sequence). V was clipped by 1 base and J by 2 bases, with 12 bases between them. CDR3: CAWSGFSSTYEQYF. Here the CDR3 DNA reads TGTGCCTGGAGTGGGTTCAGCTCGACCTACGAGCAGTACTTC.

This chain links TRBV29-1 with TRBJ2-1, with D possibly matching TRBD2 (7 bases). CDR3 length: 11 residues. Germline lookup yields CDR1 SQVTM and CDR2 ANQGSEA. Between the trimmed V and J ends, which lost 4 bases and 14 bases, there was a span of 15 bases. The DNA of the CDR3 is TGCAGCGTTGGGGGTCGGGGGGCTGAGTTCTTC. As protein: CSVGGRGAEFF.

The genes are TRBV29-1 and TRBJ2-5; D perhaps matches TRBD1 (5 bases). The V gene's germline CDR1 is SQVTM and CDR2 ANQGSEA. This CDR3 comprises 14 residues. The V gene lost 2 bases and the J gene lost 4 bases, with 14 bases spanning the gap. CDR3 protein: CSVENDEQGETQYF. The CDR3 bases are TGCAGCGTTGAAAACGATGAGCAGGGAGAGACCCAGTACTTC.

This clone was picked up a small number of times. The CDR3 sequence: CASSLSDRNTYEQYF. For the CDR3, the DNA is TGTGCCAGCAGTTTATCGGACAGAAACACCTACGAGCAGTACTTC. The V and J genes are TRBV27 and TRBJ2-7; perhaps TRBD1 as D (6 bases). Germline lookup yields CDR1 MNHEY and CDR2 SMNVEV (reference sequence). Trimming took off 0 bases at V and 2 bases at J, with 11 bases between the two ends. CDR3 length: 15 amino acids.

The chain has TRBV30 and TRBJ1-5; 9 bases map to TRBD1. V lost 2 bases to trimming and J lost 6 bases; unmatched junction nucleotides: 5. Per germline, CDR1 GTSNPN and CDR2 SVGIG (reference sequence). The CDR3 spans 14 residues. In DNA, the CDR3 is TGTGCCTGGAGTAGAGGGACAGGGTTTCAGCCCCAGCATTTT. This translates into CAWSRGTGFQPQHF.

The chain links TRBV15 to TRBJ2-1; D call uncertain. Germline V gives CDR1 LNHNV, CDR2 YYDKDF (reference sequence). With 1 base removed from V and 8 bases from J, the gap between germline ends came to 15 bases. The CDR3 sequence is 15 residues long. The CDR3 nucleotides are TGTGCCACCAGCAGAGGGGTTACCCGAGGCGATGAGCAGTTCTTC. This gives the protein CATSRGVTRGDEQFF.

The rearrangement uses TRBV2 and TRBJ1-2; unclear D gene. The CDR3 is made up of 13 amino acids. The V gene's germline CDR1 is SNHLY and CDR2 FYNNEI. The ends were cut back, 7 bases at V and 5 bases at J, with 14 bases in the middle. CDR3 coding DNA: TGTGCCAGCAAAGGGCCTGTTGGGTATGGCTACACCTTC. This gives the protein CASKGPVGYGYTF.

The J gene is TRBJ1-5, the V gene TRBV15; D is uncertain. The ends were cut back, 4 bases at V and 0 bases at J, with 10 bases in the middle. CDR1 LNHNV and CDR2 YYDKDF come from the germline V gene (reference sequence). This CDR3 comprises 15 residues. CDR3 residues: CATSTGEYSNQPQHF. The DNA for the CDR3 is TGTGCCACCAGCACAGGAGAATATAGCAATCAGCCCCAGCATTTT.

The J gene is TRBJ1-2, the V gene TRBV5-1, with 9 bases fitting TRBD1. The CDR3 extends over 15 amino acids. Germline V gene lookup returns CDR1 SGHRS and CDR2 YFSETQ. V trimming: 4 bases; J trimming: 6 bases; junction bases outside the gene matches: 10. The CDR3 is CASSPETDRGHGYTF. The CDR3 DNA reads TGCGCCAGCAGCCCAGAGACGGACAGGGGCCATGGCTACACCTTC.

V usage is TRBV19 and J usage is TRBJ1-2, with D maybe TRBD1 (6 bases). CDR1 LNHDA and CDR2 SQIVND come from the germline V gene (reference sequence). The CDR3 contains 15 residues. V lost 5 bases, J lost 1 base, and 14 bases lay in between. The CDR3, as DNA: TGTGCCAGTAGTGTGGACAGTGAATTTAACTATGGCTACACCTTC. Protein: CASSVDSEFNYGYTF.

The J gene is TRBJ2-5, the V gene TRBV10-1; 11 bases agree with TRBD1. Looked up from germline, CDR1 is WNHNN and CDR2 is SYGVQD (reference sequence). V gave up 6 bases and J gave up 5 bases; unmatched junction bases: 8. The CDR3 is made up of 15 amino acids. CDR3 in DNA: TGCGCCAGCAGCCCCGGGACAGGGGGGAAGGAGACCCAGTACTTC. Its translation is CASSPGTGGKETQYF.